This T cell receptor (beta chain) was recovered during a study of post-analysis software for immune sequencing data. On the study more broadly: Relapsing-remitting, secondary progressive and progressive-relapsing multiple sclerosis courses were included.

This CDR3 contains 14 residues. The germline V gene has CDR1 SQVTM and CDR2 ANQGSEA. Trimming took 3 bases from V and 3 from J, leaving 13 bases between them. Broader study findings: Among multiple sclerosis patients, normalized Chao1 diversity was significantly below that of controls. With TRBV5-6, TRBV5-1 and TRBV20-1 included, about five TRBV segments were more frequent in patients than in controls.

Researchers reported that TCR beta cDNA libraries carried unique molecular identifiers. One entry per CDR3 protein results from TCRdb running MiXCR on the PCR reads. The sample carries approximately 630,000 distinct CDR3 sequences, roughly three fifths recorded once. The table lists this clonotype with a few counts. The antigen is undetermined. Sequences were obtained from blood. The chain uses TRBV29-1 and TRBJ2-3; the D gene could be TRBD1 or TRBD2 (5 bases each). This sequence was found in a girl aged 2 to 10 with multiple sclerosis. CDR3 in DNA: TGCAGCGTTGAGCAGGGAGAGGATACAGATACGCAGTATTTT. This codes for CSVEQGEDTDTQYF.